This TCR beta chain is drawn from a study of spatial heterogeneity in lung cancer. At the level of the study: Sequences of the beta chain were consistently detected in greater numbers than alpha-chain sequences.

This clonotype was seen ten or more times. The time point here: sample taken at primary tumor resection. This CDR3 is 14 amino acids long. Germline loops: CDR1 MNHEY, CDR2 SMNVEV (reference sequence). V was pared by 6 bases and J by 0 bases, with 12 bases between. A single record per CDR3 protein comes from TCRdb applying MiXCR to the 5' RACE reads. Of some 22,000 distinct CDR3 sequences listed, approximately 4.6% are singletons. The rearrangement links TRBV27 to TRBJ2-7, with D maybe TRBD2 (6 bases). The sequence derives from a male donor with early-stage non-small cell lung cancer. Sample: PBMCs, taken at surgery. CDR3: CASSPPGGSYEQYF. In nucleotides, the CDR3 is TGTGCCAGCAGCCCCCCCGGGGGCTCCTACGAGCAGTACTTC.